The rows below give T cell receptor beta chains drawn from one sample of a study of T cells in Graves' hyperthyroidism and ophthalmopathy. Via MiXCR, TCRdb re-called the multiplex PCR reads, giving one row per CDR3 protein. The table has about 540,000 distinct CDR3 sequences, 35% to 55% seen once. Sequenced: peripheral blood or thyroid tissue (not recorded which). These receptors originate from a woman between 18 and 30 years old with Graves' hyperthyroidism. The CDR3 runs from the conserved cysteine through the conserved F or W. The D gene is left open where the match is weak. Only some rows state a clone size, as once, few, many or a class for expanded clones.

d_gene	v_gene	j_gene	abundance	CDR3aa	CDR3nt
.	TRBV12-3/TRBV12-4	TRBJ2-5	many	CASSLNQGETQYF	TGTGCCAGCAGTTTAAATCAAGGAGAGACCCAGTACTTC
.	TRBV5-6	TRBJ2-7	many	CASSFWSDYEQYF	TGTGCCAGCAGCTTCTGGAGCGACTACGAGCAGTACTTC
.	TRBV24-1	TRBJ1-2	.	CATSDETPGRGYTF	TGTGCCACCAGTGACGAGACACCCGGGAGAGGCTACACCTTC
.	TRBV7-2	TRBJ1-5	.	CASSSYDWGGNSPQHF	TGTGCCAGCAGCTCCTACGACTGGGGGGGGAATTCACCCCAGCATTTT
TRBD2	TRBV7-2	TRBJ2-7	.	CASFGLAGNYEQYF	TGTGCCAGCTTCGGACTAGCGGGGAACTACGAGCAGTACTTC
TRBD2	TRBV19	TRBJ2-7	.	CASSSQTRINSGRVNTGEQYF	TGTGCCAGCAGCTCCCAAACACGGATCAATAGCGGGAGGGTGAACACCGGGGAGCAGTACTTC
.	TRBV20-1	TRBJ2-7	many	CSAPDSYEQYF	TGCAGTGCCCCGGACAGCTACGAGCAGTACTTC
.	TRBV9	TRBJ1-4	many	CASSSTGRANEKLFF	TGTGCCAGCAGCTCCACAGGGAGGGCGAATGAAAAACTGTTTTTT
.	TRBV29-1	TRBJ2-5	.	CNAIRGDQETQYF	TGCAACGCCATCAGGGGGGACCAAGAGACCCAGTACTTC
TRBD2	TRBV6-4	TRBJ2-3	many	CASSDTAGGSDTQYF	TGTGCCAGCAGTGATACAGCGGGAGGGTCAGATACGCAGTATTTT